This T cell receptor beta chain was captured by sequencing in a study of blood T cell repertoires in COVID-19 (dated by TCRdb to the early 2020s). Regarding the study in general: Collaborator samples came from the United States, Italy and Spain and covered acute and convalescent phases of COVID-19. Where available, HLA class I and class II types were taken from metadata supplied by the sample provider and were not determined by assay-based typing. The material from the prospective study consisted of cDNA or gDNA derived from T cells, B-cell-depleted T cells, or PBMCs. The samples were drawn from the first 160 participants of the ongoing ImmuneRACE study and from some 1,300 subjects provided by 6 global collaborators. The sample metadata nearly always contained a de-identified subject ID, COVID-19 status, age in years and sex. The dataset comprised deeply sampled blood TCRbeta repertoires from subjects exposed to, actively infected with, or recovered from COVID-19. The repertoires were released in a freely available public database intended as a resource for research on the immune response to SARS-CoV-2. What the research found in general, with its limitations: The amount of clinical and demographic metadata varied by source and participant and was provided uncurated.

Whole blood was collected in K2EDTA tubes by collaborating institutions according to the institutions' own protocols. Collaborator samples were shipped for TCRbeta analysis as frozen whole blood, isolated PBMCs, or DNA extracted from either sample type. From a lookup of the germline V gene (reference sequence), CDR1 and CDR2 are SGHNT and YYREEE. V loses 4 bases, J loses 3 bases, and the germline ends lie 14 bases apart. From cysteine to phenylalanine, the CDR3 is 14 amino acids long. The sequence is cut down to CDR3 DNA, 42 bases in frame from base 1. Of note for this clone: Its antigen is unknown. No much larger clone is present one base from it, and per-base qualities are unavailable.

The immunoSEQ Assay, a bias-controlled multiplex PCR, was used to amplify TCRbeta CDR3 regions from genomic DNA. The authors' analysis ran thus. The number of nucleated cells in each sample was estimated from the amplification of reference gene primers within the assay. Sequence reads were collapsed and filtered to measure the absolute abundance of every unique TCRbeta CDR3 rearrangement. For each sample, productive Simpson clonality was calculated as the square root of Simpson's diversity index over productive rearrangements. The immuneACCESS repertoire file appears here via TCRdb, limited to in-frame rearrangements. These files lack a portion of the clones; in checked studies, under half of the deficit traces to unresolved V genes, and the cause of the others is not known. Clone size and the V and J calls come from that table; the DNA yielded D and trimming. The sample table holds 200,000 to 250,000 clones, of which 84% were seen once. About 20% of the sample is taken by the ten largest.

This receptor was identified in a man in his thirties or forties with active or convalescent COVID-19. The specimen sequenced was peripheral blood. The chain is made from TRBV5-4 and TRBJ2-7; a tentative D match to TRBD1 spans 5 bases. The sequenced DNA: TGTGCCAGCAGCCCAGGGCCCCAGGGCTACGAGCAGTACTTC. This gives the protein CASSPGPQGYEQYF.